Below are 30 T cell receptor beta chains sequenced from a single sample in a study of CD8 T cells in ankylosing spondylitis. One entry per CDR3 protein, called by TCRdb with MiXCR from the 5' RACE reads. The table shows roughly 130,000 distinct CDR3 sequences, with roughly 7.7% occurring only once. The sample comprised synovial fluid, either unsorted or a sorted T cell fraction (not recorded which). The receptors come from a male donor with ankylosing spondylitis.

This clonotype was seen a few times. The CDR3 sequence: CASSQERRGETQYF. The CDR3 coding sequence is TGTGCCAGCAGCCAAGAGAGGAGGGGAGAGACCCAGTACTTC. The chain couples TRBV4-2 to TRBJ2-5; D is perhaps TRBD2 (6 bases). Trimming took off 0 bases at V and 4 bases at J, with 9 bases between the two ends. The CDR3 length is 14 residues. Per the germline V gene, CDR1 is LGHNA and CDR2 is YNFKEQ.

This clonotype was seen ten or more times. CDR3 sequence (DNA): TGCAGCGTTCAAGCGGGAGCGGTTAATGAGCAGTTCTTC. Translation gives CSVQAGAVNEQFF. J is TRBJ2-1 and V is TRBV29-1; 8 positions match TRBD2. Losses at the gene ends were 5 bases for V and 7 bases for J; bases not matched to a gene: 7. Germline lookup yields CDR1 SQVTM and CDR2 ANQGSEA. This CDR3 is built from 13 residues.

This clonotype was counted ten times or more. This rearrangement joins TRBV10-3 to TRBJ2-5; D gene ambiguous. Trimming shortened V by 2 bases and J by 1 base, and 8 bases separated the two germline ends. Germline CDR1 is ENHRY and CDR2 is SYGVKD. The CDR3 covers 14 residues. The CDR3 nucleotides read TGTGCCATCAGTGAGAGCCAGAGCCAAGAGACCCAGTACTTC. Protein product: CAISESQSQETQYF.

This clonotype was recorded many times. The CDR3 here is CASSFSSAGQETQYF. Here the CDR3 DNA reads TGCGCCAGCAGTTTTTCCTCAGCGGGGCAAGAGACCCAGTACTTC. The chain recombines TRBV10-2 with TRBJ2-5; 7 bases fit TRBD2. The CDR3 totals 15 residues. Trimming at V came to 5 bases and at J to 2 bases, leaving 8 bases not matched to a gene. Germline values: CDR1 WSHSY, CDR2 SAAADI.

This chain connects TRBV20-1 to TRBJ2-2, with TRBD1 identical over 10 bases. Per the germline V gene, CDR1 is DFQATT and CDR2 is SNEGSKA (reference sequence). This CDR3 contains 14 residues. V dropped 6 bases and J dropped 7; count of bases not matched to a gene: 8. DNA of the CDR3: TGCAGTGCGGCGACAGGGGGCTCCGTCGGGGAGCTGTTTTTT. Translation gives CSAATGGSVGELFF.

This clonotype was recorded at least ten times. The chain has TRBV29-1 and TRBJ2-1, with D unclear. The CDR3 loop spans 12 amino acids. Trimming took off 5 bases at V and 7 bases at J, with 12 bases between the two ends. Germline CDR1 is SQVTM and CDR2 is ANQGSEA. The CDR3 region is CSVPVSSNEQFF. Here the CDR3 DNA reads TGCAGCGTTCCCGTGAGTAGTAATGAGCAGTTCTTC.

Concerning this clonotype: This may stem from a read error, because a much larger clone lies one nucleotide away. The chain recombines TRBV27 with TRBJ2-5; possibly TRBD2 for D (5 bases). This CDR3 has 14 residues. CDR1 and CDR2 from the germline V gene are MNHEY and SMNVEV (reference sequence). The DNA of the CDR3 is TGTGCCAGCAGTTTTCGGGGTCCTGGAGAGGCCCAGAACTTC. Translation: CASSFRGPGEAQNF.

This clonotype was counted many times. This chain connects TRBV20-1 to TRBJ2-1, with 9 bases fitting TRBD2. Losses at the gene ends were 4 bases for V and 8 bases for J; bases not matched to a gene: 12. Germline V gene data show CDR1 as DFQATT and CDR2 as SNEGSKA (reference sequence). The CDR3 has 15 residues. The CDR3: CSATTLSGGYDEQFF. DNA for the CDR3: TGCAGTGCTACAACTCTTAGCGGGGGTTATGATGAGCAGTTCTTC.

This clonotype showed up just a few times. CDR3 loop: CASSSGQGSFNEQFF. The CDR3 DNA reads TGTGCCAGCAGCTCGGGACAGGGAAGCTTCAATGAGCAGTTCTTC. The chain uses TRBV6-1 and TRBJ2-1; 9 bases map to TRBD1. The germline V gene has CDR1 MNHNS and CDR2 SASEGT. V shed 6 bases, J shed 6 bases, and the junction held 9 bases outside the gene matches. The CDR3 covers 15 residues.

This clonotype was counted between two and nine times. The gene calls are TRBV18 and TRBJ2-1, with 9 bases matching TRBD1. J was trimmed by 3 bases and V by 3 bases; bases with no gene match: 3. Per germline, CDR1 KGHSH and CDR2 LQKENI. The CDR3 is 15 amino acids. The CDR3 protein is CASSPETGGYNEQFF. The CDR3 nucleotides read TGTGCCAGCTCACCGGAGACAGGGGGCTACAATGAGCAGTTCTTC.

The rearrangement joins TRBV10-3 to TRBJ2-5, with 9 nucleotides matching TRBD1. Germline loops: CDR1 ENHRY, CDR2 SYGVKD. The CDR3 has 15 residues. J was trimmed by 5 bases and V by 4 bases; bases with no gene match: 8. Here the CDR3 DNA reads TGTGCCATCAGTGCCACAGGGGGCGCTTCGGAGACCCAGTACTTC. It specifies CAISATGGASETQYF.

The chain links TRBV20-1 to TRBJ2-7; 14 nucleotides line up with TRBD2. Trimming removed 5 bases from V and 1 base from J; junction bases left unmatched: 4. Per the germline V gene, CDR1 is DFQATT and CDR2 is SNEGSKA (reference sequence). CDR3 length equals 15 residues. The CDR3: CSAWTSGGNSYEQYF. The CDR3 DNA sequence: TGCAGTGCTTGGACTAGCGGGGGGAATTCCTACGAGCAGTACTTC.

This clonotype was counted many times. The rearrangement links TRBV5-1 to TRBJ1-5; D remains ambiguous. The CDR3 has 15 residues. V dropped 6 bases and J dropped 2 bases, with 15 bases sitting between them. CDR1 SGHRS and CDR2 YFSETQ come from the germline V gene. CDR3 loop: CASTPSGGRNQPQHF. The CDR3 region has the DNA TGCGCCAGCACCCCTTCAGGAGGGCGCAATCAGCCCCAGCATTTT.

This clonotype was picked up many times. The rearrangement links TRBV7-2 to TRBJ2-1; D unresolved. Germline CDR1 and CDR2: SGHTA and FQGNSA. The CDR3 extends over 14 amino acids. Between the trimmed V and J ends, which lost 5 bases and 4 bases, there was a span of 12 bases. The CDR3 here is CASSQDLFYNEQFF. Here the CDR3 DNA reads TGTGCCAGCAGCCAGGACCTATTTTACAATGAGCAGTTCTTC.

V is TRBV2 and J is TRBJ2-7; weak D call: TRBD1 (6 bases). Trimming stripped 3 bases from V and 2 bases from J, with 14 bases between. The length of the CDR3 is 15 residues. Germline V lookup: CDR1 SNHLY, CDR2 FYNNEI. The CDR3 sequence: CASSESGTSAYEQYF. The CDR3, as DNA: TGTGCCAGCAGTGAGTCCGGGACATCAGCCTACGAGCAGTACTTC. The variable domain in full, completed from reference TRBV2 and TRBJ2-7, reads EPEVTQTPSHQVTQMGQEVILRCVPISNHLYFYWYRQILGQKVEFLVSFYNNEISEKSEIFDDQFSVERPDGSNFTLKIRSTKLEDSAMYFCASSESGTSAYEQYFGPGTRLTVT.

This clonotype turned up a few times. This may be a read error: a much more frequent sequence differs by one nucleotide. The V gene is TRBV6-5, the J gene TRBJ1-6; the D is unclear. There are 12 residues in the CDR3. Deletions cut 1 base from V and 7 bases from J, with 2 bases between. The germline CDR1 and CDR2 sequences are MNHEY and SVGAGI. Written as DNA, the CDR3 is TGTGCCAGCAGTTACTGGAATTCACCCCTCCACTTT. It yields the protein CASSYWNSPLHF.

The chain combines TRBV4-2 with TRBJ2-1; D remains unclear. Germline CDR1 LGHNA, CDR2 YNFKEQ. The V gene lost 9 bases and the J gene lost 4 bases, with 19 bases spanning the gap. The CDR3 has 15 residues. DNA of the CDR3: TGTGCCAGGAGCTCCGGGCTCCACCGGTACAATGAGCAGTTCTTC. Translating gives CARSSGLHRYNEQFF.

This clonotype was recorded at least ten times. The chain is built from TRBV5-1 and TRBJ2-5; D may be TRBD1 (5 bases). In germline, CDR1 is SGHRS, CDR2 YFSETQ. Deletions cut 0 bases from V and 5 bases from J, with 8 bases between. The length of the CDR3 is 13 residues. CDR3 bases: TGCGCCAGCAGCTTGGTGGGGCGGGAGACCCAGTACTTC. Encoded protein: CASSLVGRETQYF.

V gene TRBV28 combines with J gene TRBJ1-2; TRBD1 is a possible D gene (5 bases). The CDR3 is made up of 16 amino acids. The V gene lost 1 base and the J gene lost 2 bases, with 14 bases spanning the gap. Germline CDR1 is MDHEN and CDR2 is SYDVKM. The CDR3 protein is CASSLLGWDGNYGYTF. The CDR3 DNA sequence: TGTGCCAGCAGTTTATTAGGGTGGGACGGAAACTATGGCTACACCTTC.

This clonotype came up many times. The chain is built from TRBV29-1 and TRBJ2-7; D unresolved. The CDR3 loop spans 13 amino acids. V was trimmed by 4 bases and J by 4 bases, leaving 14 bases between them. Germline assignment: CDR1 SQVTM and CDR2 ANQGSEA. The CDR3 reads CSVVAGRSYEQYF. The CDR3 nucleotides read TGCAGCGTTGTGGCAGGAAGGTCGTACGAGCAGTACTTC.

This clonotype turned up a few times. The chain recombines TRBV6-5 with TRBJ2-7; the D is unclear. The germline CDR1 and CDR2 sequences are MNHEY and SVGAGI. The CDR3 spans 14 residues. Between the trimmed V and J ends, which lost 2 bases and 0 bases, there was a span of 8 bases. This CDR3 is CASSYMASSYEQYF. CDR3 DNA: TGTGCCAGCAGTTACATGGCCAGCTCCTACGAGCAGTACTTC.

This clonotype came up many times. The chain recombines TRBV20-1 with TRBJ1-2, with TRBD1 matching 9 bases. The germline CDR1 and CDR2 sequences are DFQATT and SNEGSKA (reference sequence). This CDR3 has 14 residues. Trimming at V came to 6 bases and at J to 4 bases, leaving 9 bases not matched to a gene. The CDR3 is CSAMRQGEGYGYTF. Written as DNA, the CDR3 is TGCAGTGCGATGAGACAGGGGGAGGGCTATGGCTACACCTTC.

The DNA of the CDR3 is TGTGCCAGCAGTCCCCCAGGGGGAAGTCAGCCCCAGCATTTT. Its translation is CASSPPGGSQPQHF. V and J are TRBV6-5 and TRBJ1-5; 7 bases fit TRBD1. The CDR3 runs to 14 residues. From germline, CDR1 is MNHEY and CDR2 SVGAGI. Unmatched junction bases numbered 7, after V lost 5 bases and J lost 6 bases.

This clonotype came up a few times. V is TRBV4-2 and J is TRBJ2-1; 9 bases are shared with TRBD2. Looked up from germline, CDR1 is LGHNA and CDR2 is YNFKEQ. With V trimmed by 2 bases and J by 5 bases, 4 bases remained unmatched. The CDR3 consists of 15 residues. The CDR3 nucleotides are TGTGCCAGCAGCCAACCCTGGACTAGCGACAATGAGCAGTTCTTC. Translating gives CASSQPWTSDNEQFF.

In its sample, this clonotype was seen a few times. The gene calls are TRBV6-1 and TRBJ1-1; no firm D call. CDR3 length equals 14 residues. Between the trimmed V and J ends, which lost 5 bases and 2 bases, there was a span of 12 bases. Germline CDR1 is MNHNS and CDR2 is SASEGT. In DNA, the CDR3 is TGTGCCAGCAGTAGATTCGGAGGAAACACTGAAGCTTTCTTT. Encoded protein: CASSRFGGNTEAFF.

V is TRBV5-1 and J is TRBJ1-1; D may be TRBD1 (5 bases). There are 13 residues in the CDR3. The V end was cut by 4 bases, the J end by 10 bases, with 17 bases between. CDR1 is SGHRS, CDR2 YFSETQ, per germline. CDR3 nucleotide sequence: TGCGCCAGCAGCCCTGGGACCTCAAAACGAGCTTTCTTT. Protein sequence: CASSPGTSKRAFF.

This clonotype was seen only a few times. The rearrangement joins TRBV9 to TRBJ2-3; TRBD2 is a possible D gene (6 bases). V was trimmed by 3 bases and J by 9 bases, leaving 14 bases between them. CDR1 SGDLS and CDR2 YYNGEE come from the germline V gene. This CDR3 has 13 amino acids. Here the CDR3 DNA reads TGTGCCAGCAGCGGCCCTAGCGATAGCACGCAGTATTTT. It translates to CASSGPSDSTQYF.

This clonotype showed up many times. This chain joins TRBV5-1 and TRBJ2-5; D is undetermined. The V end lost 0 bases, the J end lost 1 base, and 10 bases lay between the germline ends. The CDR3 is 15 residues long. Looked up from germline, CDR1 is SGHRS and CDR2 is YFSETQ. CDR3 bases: TGCGCCAGCAGCTTGGTACCAGGAACCCAAGAGACCCAGTACTTC. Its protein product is CASSLVPGTQETQYF.

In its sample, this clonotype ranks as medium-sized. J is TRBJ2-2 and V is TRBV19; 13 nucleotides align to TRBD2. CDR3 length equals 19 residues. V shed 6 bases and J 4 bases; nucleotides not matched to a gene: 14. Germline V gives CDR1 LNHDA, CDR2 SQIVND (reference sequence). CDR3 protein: CASRWRGLAGSATTGELFF. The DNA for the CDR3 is TGTGCCAGTAGATGGCGGGGACTAGCGGGATCCGCGACCACCGGGGAGCTGTTTTTT.

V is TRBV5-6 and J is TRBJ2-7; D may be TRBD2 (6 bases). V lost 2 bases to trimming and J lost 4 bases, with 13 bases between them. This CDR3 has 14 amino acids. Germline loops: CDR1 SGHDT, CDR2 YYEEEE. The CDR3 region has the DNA TGTGCCAGCAGCTTACCGGGACTGGCTTACGAGCAGTACTTC. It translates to CASSLPGLAYEQYF.